A single sample gave rise to the 27 T cell receptor beta chains below, sequenced in a study of blood T cell repertoires in COVID-19. The repertoire was sequenced with immunoSEQ multiplex PCR; TCRdb's copy has only in-frame clones and lacks some. The sample yields roughly 140,000 clones, almost 90% seen once. The sample was peripheral blood. The receptors originated from a human donor in a cohort sampled during active COVID-19.

The chain has TRBV7-2 and TRBJ1-3; D is perhaps TRBD1 (5 bases). CDR3 length: 16 residues. Trimming took 0 bases from V and 1 from J, leaving 10 bases between them. The germline V gene encodes CDR1 SGHTA and CDR2 FQGNSA. CDR3 sequence (DNA): TGTGCCAGCAGCTTAGCCGGGGGAAGGTCTGGAAACACCATATATTTT. This sequence encodes CASSLAGGRSGNTIYF.

The rearrangement joins TRBV12-3 or TRBV12-4 to TRBJ1-3; TRBD1 is a possible D gene (5 bases). This CDR3 is built from 13 residues. Trimming pared 8 bases from V and 2 bases from J, leaving 10 bases between. This CDR3 reads CASPGVAGNTIYF. CDR3 DNA sequence: TGTGCCAGCCCGGGGGTGGCTGGAAACACCATATATTTT.

This rearrangement joins TRBV6-5 to TRBJ2-7, with 8 bases that match TRBD2. V shed 6 bases, J shed 7 bases, and the junction held 11 bases outside the gene matches. CDR1 is MNHEY, CDR2 SVGAGI, per germline. The CDR3 is 14 amino acids. In DNA form, the CDR3 reads TGTGCCAGCAGGGAGTCGGGAGGGCATAGGGAGCAGTACTTC. Protein: CASRESGGHREQYF.

V and J are TRBV20-1 and TRBJ1-6; D gene unclear. Germline V gene sequence: CDR1 DFQATT, CDR2 SNEGSKA (reference sequence). This CDR3 comprises 15 residues. V was shortened by 3 bases and J by 6 bases, with 15 bases between the two germline ends. As DNA, the CDR3 is TGCAGTGCTAGTGGGGAGGGTAGGAGTAATTCACCCCTCCACTTT. Protein product: CSASGEGRSNSPLHF.

The V and J genes are TRBV6-5 and TRBJ2-1; D unresolved. Germline V CDR1 and CDR2: MNHEY, SVGAGI. The CDR3 is made up of 11 amino acids. V was clipped by 7 bases and J by 6 bases, with 7 bases between them. Written as DNA, the CDR3 is TGTGCCAGCACAGATCTCAATGAGCAGTTCTTC. Translated, it gives CASTDLNEQFF.

Comment on this clone: Within the sample, other DNA sequences also encode this same CDR3. This chain links TRBV5-1 with TRBJ2-7, with a possible D match to TRBD1 (5 bases). The germline V gene encodes CDR1 SGHRS and CDR2 YFSETQ. The CDR3 has 14 amino acids. The V end was cut by 0 bases, the J end by 0 bases, with 7 bases between. The CDR3 spells CASSLGQRSYEQYF. The CDR3 DNA is TGCGCCAGCAGCTTGGGACAGCGCTCCTACGAGCAGTACTTC.

Note on this clone: Other DNA sequences in this specimen translate into the identical CDR3. V usage is TRBV6-5 and J usage is TRBJ2-7; TRBD2 agrees at 10 bases. CDR1 MNHEY and CDR2 SVGAGI come from the germline V gene. The CDR3 spans 14 residues. V lost 6 bases, J lost 2 bases, and 4 bases stayed unmatched. The CDR3 coding sequence is TGTGCCAGCAGCCGGACTAGCGGAACCTACGAGCAGTACTTC. Amino acid sequence: CASSRTSGTYEQYF.

The genes are TRBV11-2 and TRBJ2-2; the match to TRBD2 covers 8 bases. The V gene end was trimmed by 3 bases and the J gene end by 0 bases; junction bases not matched to a gene: 0. Germline assignment: CDR1 SGHAT and CDR2 FQNNGV. There are 15 residues in the CDR3. Here the CDR3 reads CASSFSGTNTGELFF. In DNA form, the CDR3 reads TGTGCCAGCAGCTTTAGCGGGACGAACACCGGGGAGCTGTTTTTT.

J is TRBJ1-2 and V is TRBV7-9; 8 nucleotides match TRBD1. This CDR3 is built from 16 residues. V gave up 4 bases and J gave up 2 bases; unmatched junction bases: 9. Per the germline V gene, CDR1 is SEHNR and CDR2 is FQNEAQ (reference sequence). The CDR3 bases are TGTGCCAGCAGCTCGAGCGGAGGACAGGGAAACTATGGCTACACCTTC. This encodes CASSSSGGQGNYGYTF.

V is TRBV5-1 and J is TRBJ2-2; the match to TRBD2 covers 15 bases. The CDR3 has 17 amino acids. Germline V CDR1 and CDR2: SGHRS, YFSETQ. V trimming: 3 bases; J trimming: 7 bases; junction bases outside the gene matches: 7. The DNA of the CDR3 is TGCGCCAGCAGCTGGGGACTAGCGGGGGGCGTTGTCGGGGAGCTGTTTTTT. Translation gives CASSWGLAGGVVGELFF.

This rearrangement joins TRBV7-2 to TRBJ2-1; 9 bases match TRBD2. CDR1 SGHTA and CDR2 FQGNSA come from the germline V gene. The CDR3 covers 16 residues. After removal of 2 bases from V and 7 bases from J, the junction contained 9 bases not matched to a gene. The CDR3: CASSLWGSGGQNEQFF. The CDR3 region has the DNA TGTGCCAGCAGCTTATGGGGTAGCGGGGGTCAGAATGAGCAGTTCTTC.

V and J are TRBV7-9 and TRBJ2-5, with TRBD2 identical over 7 bases. Germline assignment: CDR1 SEHNR and CDR2 FQNEAQ (reference sequence). V lost 1 base and J lost 4; bases outside the gene matches: 9. This CDR3 spans 16 amino acids. This chain's CDR3 is CASSLVVAGEGETQYF. The CDR3 nucleotides are TGTGCCAGCAGCTTAGTGGTGGCGGGAGAGGGAGAGACCCAGTACTTC.

This clone turned up a few times. The chain couples TRBV6-2 or TRBV6-3 to TRBJ1-4, with D possibly being TRBD1 (5 bases). Per germline, CDR1 MNHEY and CDR2 SVGEGT. V was clipped by 0 bases and J by 14 bases, with 22 bases between them. The CDR3 totals 16 residues. The CDR3 DNA reads as TGTGCCAGCAGTTACTCCCCCCGGACACGGAGACGATTTCTGTTTTTT. Its protein product is CASSYSPRTRRRFLFF.

This clone was seen once. The junction does not match germline at one end; this may be a read error. The rearrangement uses TRBV2 and TRBJ2-7; a weak D match, TRBD1 (6 bases). The CDR3 totals 10 residues. Germline V gives CDR1 SNHLY, CDR2 FYNNEI. As DNA, the CDR3 is TGTGCCAGCAGGGAGCCGGGACACGCTTTC. It specifies CASREPGHAF. The full variable domain, rest sourced from reference TRBV2 and TRBJ2-7, is EPEVTQTPSHQVTQMGQEVILRCVPISNHLYFYWYRQILGQKVEFLVSFYNNEISEKSEIFDDQFSVERPDGSNFTLKIRSTKLEDSAMYFCASREPGHAFGPGTRLTVT.

This rearrangement joins TRBV3-1 (or the pseudogene TRBV3-2) to TRBJ1-1; tentatively, D is TRBD1 (6 bases). The CDR3 extends over 15 amino acids. Germline loops: CDR1 LGHDT, CDR2 YNNKEL (reference sequence). V lost 6 bases, J lost 4 bases, and 18 bases lay in between. The CDR3 sequence: CASRLRQVGGTEAFF. The CDR3 DNA sequence: TGTGCCAGCAGGCTTCGACAGGTTGGGGGCACTGAAGCTTTCTTT.

The chain has TRBV6-6 and TRBJ2-3; weak D call: TRBD1 (6 bases). CDR3 length: 16 residues. The germline gives CDR1 MNHNY, CDR2 SVGAGI (reference sequence). V was trimmed by 2 bases and J by 5 bases, leaving 17 bases between them. CDR3 in amino acids: CASSYLPGQGIDTQYF. The CDR3 coding sequence is TGTGCCAGCAGTTACCTACCGGGACAAGGGATAGATACGCAGTATTTT.

The CDR3, as DNA: TGTGCCAGCAGTTCAAGGGGGATGAATGGCTACACCTTC. Amino acids: CASSSRGMNGYTF. The J gene is TRBJ1-2, the V gene TRBV6-5, with D tentatively TRBD1 (6 bases). The CDR3 is made up of 13 amino acids. Germline values: CDR1 MNHEY, CDR2 SVGAGI. V lost 4 bases, J lost 6 bases, and 12 bases lay in between.

DNA of the CDR3: TGCGCCAGCAGCTTGGCCCAGGGGGCAGCCTATAATTCACCCCTCCACTTT. It translates to CASSLAQGAAYNSPLHF. This chain uses TRBV5-1 with TRBJ1-6; TRBD1 matches 8 bases. The CDR3 extends over 17 amino acids. With V trimmed by 0 bases and J by 2 bases, 4 bases remained unmatched. Germline values: CDR1 SGHRS, CDR2 YFSETQ.

The V gene is TRBV6-5, the J gene TRBJ2-7, with 7 bases lining up with TRBD1. CDR3 length equals 14 residues. Germline assignment: CDR1 MNHEY and CDR2 SVGAGI. J was trimmed by 3 bases and V by 11 bases; bases with no gene match: 13. DNA of the CDR3: TGTGCCCCCCTTGACAGGGCTTTCTTCTACGAGCAGTACTTC. The encoded protein is CAPLDRAFFYEQYF.

This clone was recorded a few times. The rearrangement joins TRBV7-9 to TRBJ1-4; perhaps TRBD1 as D (5 bases). The CDR3 covers 14 residues. V was trimmed by 5 bases and J by 5 bases, leaving 12 bases between them. CDR1 is SEHNR, CDR2 FQNEAQ, per germline (reference sequence). This CDR3 reads CASSQGQDNEKLFF. The CDR3 coding sequence is TGTGCCAGCAGCCAGGGCCAGGACAATGAAAAACTGTTTTTT.

This clone was seen a few times. V usage is TRBV28 and J usage is TRBJ2-5; the match to TRBD2 covers 13 bases. CDR1 is MDHEN, CDR2 SYDVKM, per germline. The CDR3 spans 17 residues. The V and J ends lost 4 bases and 2 bases, in that order; junction bases with no gene match: 7. The CDR3 DNA follows: TGTGCCAGCAGTTGGACTAGCGGGGGACTTACACAAGAGACCCAGTACTTC. Amino acids: CASSWTSGGLTQETQYF.

The CDR3 DNA sequence: TGTGCCAGCAGTGCCGTCTTCACAGATACGCAGTATTTT. It encodes CASSAVFTDTQYF. The rearrangement joins TRBV6-4 to TRBJ2-3; the D is unclear. Germline V lookup: CDR1 MRHNA, CDR2 SNTAGT. Trimming removed 4 bases at V and 2 bases at J, with 7 bases between. The CDR3 consists of 13 residues.

This clone was detected a few times. The rearrangement joins TRBV4-2 to TRBJ2-1, with D possibly matching TRBD1 (6 bases). This CDR3 has 15 residues. V lost 6 bases, J lost 0 bases, and 12 bases lay in between. Germline loops: CDR1 LGHNA, CDR2 YNFKEQ. CDR3: CASRGQSSSYNEQFF. CDR3 in DNA: TGTGCCAGCAGGGGACAAAGCAGCTCCTACAATGAGCAGTTCTTC.

The J gene is TRBJ2-3, the V gene TRBV12-5; no clear D. Germline values: CDR1 LGHNT, CDR2 FRNRAP. This CDR3 comprises 14 residues. V was clipped by 5 bases and J by 0 bases, with 9 bases between them. The CDR3 sequence is CASGSPFSTDTQYF. The CDR3 bases are TGTGCTAGTGGTAGCCCCTTTAGCACAGATACGCAGTATTTT.

The chain links TRBV30 to TRBJ1-4, with 9 bases fitting TRBD1. The CDR3 has 14 residues. The germline V gene encodes CDR1 GTSNPN and CDR2 SVGIG (reference sequence). J lost 10 bases, V lost 5 bases, and 11 bases had no gene match. In DNA form, the CDR3 reads TGTGCCTGGGGGATACAGGGGGCTAACGGAAAACTGTTTTTT. It is translated as CAWGIQGANGKLFF.

This clone was seen only a few times. The chain links TRBV13 to TRBJ1-5; TRBD1 aligns across 8 bases. J was trimmed by 6 bases and V by 2 bases; bases with no gene match: 3. This CDR3 is built from 14 residues. CDR1 is PRHDT, CDR2 FYEKMQ, per germline (reference sequence). CDR3 loop: CASSLRGTGQPQHF. CDR3 coding DNA: TGTGCCAGCAGCTTACGGGGGACAGGTCAGCCCCAGCATTTT.

The V gene is TRBV15, the J gene TRBJ2-5; D might be TRBD1 (6 bases). With 5 bases removed from V and 4 bases from J, the gap between germline ends came to 11 bases. This CDR3 comprises 13 residues. Germline assignment: CDR1 LNHNV and CDR2 YYDKDF (reference sequence). Here the CDR3 reads CATSYRDGETQYF. In nucleotides, the CDR3 is TGTGCCACCAGCTACAGGGACGGAGAGACCCAGTACTTC. Full variable domain (outside the CDR3, taken from reference TRBV15 and TRBJ2-5): DAMVIQNPRYQVTQFGKPVTLSCSQTLNHNVMYWYQQKSSQAPKLLFHYYDKDFNNEADTPDNFQSRRPNTSFCFLDIRSPGLGDTAMYLCATSYRDGETQYFGPGTRLLVL.